This T cell receptor beta chain was identified during a study of Tregs in tolerant kidney transplant recipients. Produced via immunoSEQ multiplex PCR; TCRdb's table is partial and in-frame only. The repertoire holds roughly 80,000 clones, with about 91% as singletons. Germline lookup yields CDR1 MNHEY and CDR2 SVGAGI. The CDR3 is 15 residues long. The V segment lost 2 bases and the J segment 6 bases; nucleotides outside the gene matches: 9. Related graft donors supplied nonmyeloablative bone marrow transplants, and mixed chimerism was transient. Sequencing used CD4+ T cells from blood (PBMCs), obtained 24 months after the transplant. The rearrangement uses TRBV6-5 and TRBJ2-5; 7 nucleotides agree with TRBD2. This clonotype was obtained from a human patient who received a combined kidney and bone marrow transplant. Some T cells could come from the graft donor. The chain's CDR3 is CASSYSRGGLQTQYF. In DNA, the CDR3 is TGTGCCAGCAGTTACAGCCGCGGGGGACTACAGACCCAGTACTTC.